This is a list of T cell receptor beta chains from one sample in a study of identical twins. Via MiXCR, TCRdb re-called the 5' RACE reads, giving one row per CDR3 protein. This table has more than 350,000 distinct CDR3 sequences, roughly 9% appearing once. The material sequenced was naive T cells sorted from blood. The receptors were gathered from a woman aged 45 to 65 in good health. Both conserved end residues are part of each CDR3. The order of the fields is V gene, J gene, CDR3 protein.

V: TRBV5-1
J: TRBJ2-2
CDR3: CASSSGTAGTGELFF

V: TRBV29-1
J: TRBJ2-2
CDR3: CSAALDTPRAGELFF

V: TRBV27
J: TRBJ1-5
CDR3: CASSFMGTGQPQHF

V: TRBV15
J: TRBJ2-5
CDR3: CATRLWVGETQYF

V: TRBV7-2
J: TRBJ2-2
CDR3: CASSLNWELFF

V: TRBV18
J: TRBJ2-3
CDR3: CASSPPETPLTDTQYF

V: TRBV15
J: TRBJ1-1
CDR3: CATSRGVRNTEAFF

V: TRBV9
J: TRBJ2-2
CDR3: CASSVESGPTGELFF

V: TRBV6-1
J: TRBJ1-2
CDR3: CASSPGAGGPYGYTF

V: TRBV10-3
J: TRBJ2-1
CDR3: CAIRKTPGTSDYNEQFF

V: TRBV4-1
J: TRBJ2-2
CDR3: CASSHRLDMPTGELFF

V: TRBV5-1
J: TRBJ2-1
CDR3: CASSTVAGGPYNEQFF

V: TRBV25-1
J: TRBJ2-5
CDR3: CASSEAGQETQYF

V: TRBV7-8
J: TRBJ2-1
CDR3: CASSSGSGTSGYNEQFF

V: TRBV5-1
J: TRBJ1-5
CDR3: CASSPGTGEQPQHF

V: TRBV30
J: TRBJ2-6
CDR3: CAWSTGKSPSGANVLTF